One and the same sample provided the 29 T cell receptor beta chains below, sequenced in a study of cytomegalovirus exposure and HLA in healthy donors. PCR employed 60 Vbeta and 13 Jbeta primers. Data came from immunoSEQ multiplex PCR; TCRdb stores just in-frame clones and leaves some out. The sample includes 150,000 to 200,000 clones, 81% seen only once; the top ten take around 2%. The sample taken for sequencing was PBMCs. The origin of the receptors is a man between 18 and 35 years old in good health and CMV-seronegative.

There are a few counts of this clone. The chain couples TRBV2 to TRBJ2-5; D is perhaps TRBD2 (5 bases). The CDR3 length is 11 residues. The germline CDR1 and CDR2 sequences are SNHLY and FYNNEI. V lost 5 bases, J lost 5 bases, and 6 bases lay in between. CDR3 sequence: CASSREETQYF. In nucleotides, the CDR3 is TGTGCCAGCAGTAGGGAGGAGACCCAGTACTTC.

With respect to this clone: The same CDR3 arises from other DNA sequences in this sample as well. The chain carries TRBV11-2 and TRBJ1-2, with 8 bases that match TRBD1. The V gene's germline CDR1 is SGHAT and CDR2 FQNNGV. The CDR3 length is 14 residues. V lost 5 bases to trimming and J lost 3 bases; unmatched junction nucleotides: 5. CDR3 region: CASSPGQGDYGYTF. In DNA, the CDR3 is TGTGCCAGCAGCCCCGGACAGGGAGACTATGGCTACACCTTC.

This sequence joins TRBV28 and TRBJ2-6; 7 positions match TRBD1. The germline CDR1 and CDR2 sequences are MDHEN and SYDVKM. The CDR3 length is 12 residues. CDR3 sequence (DNA): TGTGCTACAGGGGCTGGGGCCAACGTCCTGACTTTC. This gives the protein CATGAGANVLTF.

This chain uses TRBV5-4 with TRBJ2-3; 7 positions agree with TRBD2. The V gene's germline CDR1 is SGHNT and CDR2 YYREEE (reference sequence). J lost 1 base, V lost 4 bases, and 6 bases had no gene match. This CDR3 region has 15 residues. CDR3: CASSPPAGRTDTQYF. The CDR3 DNA reads as TGTGCCAGCAGCCCGCCAGCGGGGCGCACAGATACGCAGTATTTT.

The chain uses TRBV5-1 and TRBJ2-5; 12 positions agree with TRBD1. The J call is uncertain, as TRBJ2-7 better fits the DNA end. The CDR3 covers 20 residues. The germline V gene has CDR1 SGHRS and CDR2 YFSETQ. Here the CDR3 reads CASSSLVGTGGPVTAYEQYF. The CDR3 nucleotides are TGCGCCAGCAGCTCCCTTGTAGGGACAGGGGGCCCCGTGACCGCCTACGAGCAGTACTTC.

This chain joins TRBV9 and TRBJ1-2, with TRBD1 identical over 7 bases. The ends lost 4 bases at V and 0 bases at J; junction bases unmatched: 6. CDR3 length: 15 amino acids. Per the germline V gene, CDR1 is SGDLS and CDR2 is YYNGEE. CDR3 amino acids: CASSITGVPNYGYTF. The CDR3 DNA reads as TGTGCCAGCAGCATTACAGGGGTCCCTAACTATGGCTACACCTTC.

The sample holds a few counts of this clone. This chain links TRBV19 with TRBJ1-5, with D possibly TRBD1 on 5 matching bases. The CDR3 consists of 16 residues. The germline V gene encodes CDR1 LNHDA and CDR2 SQIVND (reference sequence). Trimming pared 3 bases from V and 2 bases from J, leaving 14 bases between. The CDR3 sequence is CASSIGGGRGNQPQHF. The CDR3 DNA follows: TGTGCCAGTAGTATCGGTGGGGGGAGAGGCAATCAGCCCCAGCATTTT.

This rearrangement joins TRBV5-1 to TRBJ1-1; 8 bases agree with TRBD1. The length of the CDR3 is 15 residues. From germline, CDR1 is SGHRS and CDR2 YFSETQ. V lost 1 base and J lost 6; bases outside the gene matches: 8. The CDR3 bases are TGCGCCAGCAGCTTGTTTACAGGGGGTTCCTCTGAAGCTTTCTTT. Its translation: CASSLFTGGSSEAFF. The full variable domain, with the rest looked up from reference TRBV5-1 and TRBJ1-1, is KAGVTQTPRYLIKTRGQQVTLSCSPISGHRSVSWYQQTPGQGLQFLFEYFSETQRNKGNFPGRFSGRQFSNSRSEMNVSTLELGDSALYLCASSLFTGGSSEAFFGQGTRLTVV.

The rearrangement joins TRBV27 to TRBJ2-1, with D possibly being TRBD2 (5 bases). Trimming stripped 5 bases from V and 7 bases from J, with 12 bases between. This CDR3 is 13 amino acids long. Germline V gene lookup returns CDR1 MNHEY and CDR2 SMNVEV (reference sequence). CDR3 sequence (DNA): TGTGCCAGCAGTCAAGGGAGCTTAAATGAGCAGTTCTTC. It encodes CASSQGSLNEQFF.

The V and J genes are TRBV7-9 and TRBJ1-1; no firm D call. V lost 6 bases and J 1 base, leaving 12 bases between the germline ends. In germline, CDR1 is SEHNR, CDR2 FQNEAQ (reference sequence). CDR3 length: 14 amino acids. The CDR3 sequence is CASRGNGENTEAFF. CDR3 in DNA: TGTGCCAGCAGAGGAAACGGGGAGAACACTGAAGCTTTCTTT.

V is TRBV9 and J is TRBJ2-1; TRBD2 matches at 14 bases. The V gene's germline CDR1 is SGDLS and CDR2 YYNGEE. With 4 bases clipped from V and 9 bases from J, the junction kept 9 bases outside the gene matches. There are 16 residues in the CDR3. The CDR3 is CASSLTSGGARSEQFF. CDR3 DNA: TGTGCCAGCAGCTTGACTAGCGGGGGGGCTCGAAGTGAGCAGTTCTTC.

This rearrangement joins TRBV5-4 to TRBJ2-7; 7 bases fit TRBD2. V trimming: 3 bases; J trimming: 1 base; junction bases outside the gene matches: 7. Germline CDR1 SGHNT, CDR2 YYREEE (reference sequence). This CDR3 has 15 residues. The CDR3 sequence is CASSSPAGASYEQYF. The CDR3 coding sequence is TGTGCCAGCAGCTCCCCCGCGGGAGCTTCCTACGAGCAGTACTTC.

The chain carries TRBV5-1 and TRBJ2-2; the D is unclear. This CDR3 has 13 residues. The V gene lost 1 base and the J gene lost 7 bases, with 8 bases spanning the gap. Per the germline V gene, CDR1 is SGHRS and CDR2 is YFSETQ. The CDR3 DNA reads TGCGCCAGCAGCTTGCCCCCCAACGGGGAGCTGTTTTTT. It yields the protein CASSLPPNGELFF.

The V and J genes are TRBV28 and TRBJ1-1, with TRBD1 matching over 8 bases. The CDR3 contains 14 residues. The germline V gene encodes CDR1 MDHEN and CDR2 SYDVKM. With V trimmed by 6 bases and J by 1 base, 4 bases remained unmatched. CDR3 sequence: CASRVQGGNTEAFF. As DNA, the CDR3 is TGTGCCAGCAGGGTACAGGGGGGGAACACTGAAGCTTTCTTT.

The J gene is TRBJ1-1, the V gene TRBV5-1, with TRBD1 identical over 9 bases. Germline values: CDR1 SGHRS, CDR2 YFSETQ. The junction had 3 bases not matched to a gene; V was cut back by 0 bases and J by 3 bases. There are 15 residues in the CDR3. CDR3 in amino acids: CASSLDRGRDTEAFF. CDR3 nucleotide sequence: TGCGCCAGCAGCTTGGACAGGGGGCGCGACACTGAAGCTTTCTTT. Full variable domain (remainder filled in from reference TRBV5-1 and TRBJ1-1): KAGVTQTPRYLIKTRGQQVTLSCSPISGHRSVSWYQQTPGQGLQFLFEYFSETQRNKGNFPGRFSGRQFSNSRSEMNVSTLELGDSALYLCASSLDRGRDTEAFFGQGTRLTVV.

The chain employs TRBV10-3 and TRBJ1-6, with D uncertain. Per the germline V gene, CDR1 is ENHRY and CDR2 is SYGVKD. This CDR3 spans 15 amino acids. V was trimmed by 0 bases and J by 6 bases, leaving 9 bases between them. CDR3: CAISESRDGNSPLHF. CDR3 bases: TGTGCCATCAGTGAGTCGAGGGATGGTAATTCACCCCTCCACTTT.

The chain uses TRBV9 and TRBJ2-7; D gene uncertain. V was shortened by 0 bases and J by 6 bases, with 16 bases between the two germline ends. The CDR3 loop spans 15 amino acids. Germline CDR1 SGDLS, CDR2 YYNGEE. The CDR3 protein is CASSVDVDPLGEQYF. CDR3 DNA sequence: TGTGCCAGCAGCGTAGATGTAGACCCTCTAGGCGAGCAGTACTTC. The full variable domain, with the rest looked up from reference TRBV9 and TRBJ2-7, is DSGVTQTPKHLITATGQRVTLRCSPRSGDLSVYWYQQSLDQGLQFLIQYYNGEERAKGNILERFSAQQFPDLHSELNLSSLELGDSALYFCASSVDVDPLGEQYFGPGTRLTVT.

The chain links TRBV4-2 to TRBJ2-7; tentative D call: TRBD2 (5 bases). Trimming removed 1 base from V and 6 bases from J, with 13 bases in between. Germline values: CDR1 LGHNA, CDR2 YNFKEQ. The CDR3 is 14 amino acids. CDR3 in amino acids: CASSQGTSLSEQYF. The DNA of the CDR3 is TGTGCCAGCAGCCAAGGGACTTCCTTGAGCGAGCAGTACTTC.

The rearrangement uses TRBV10-3 and TRBJ2-7; 9 bases align to TRBD2. The CDR3 runs to 13 residues. J was trimmed by 7 bases and V by 10 bases; bases with no gene match: 11. Germline CDR1 ENHRY, CDR2 SYGVKD. In nucleotides, the CDR3 is TGTGCCACCCGACTAGCGGCGAGTCTGGAGCAGTACTTC. Translating it yields CATRLAASLEQYF.

The J gene is TRBJ2-1, the V gene TRBV2; TRBD2 matches 12 bases. Germline CDR1 is SNHLY and CDR2 is FYNNEI. This CDR3 has 15 residues. Losses at the gene ends were 5 bases for V and 3 bases for J; bases not matched to a gene: 2. This CDR3 reads CASSKLAGGYNEQFF. As DNA, the CDR3 is TGTGCCAGCAGTAAACTAGCGGGAGGCTACAATGAGCAGTTCTTC.

The CDR3 sequence: CASSPQNRGGYGYTF. The CDR3 nucleotides read TGTGCCAGTAGTCCTCAAAACAGGGGAGGCTATGGCTACACCTTC. The rearrangement links TRBV19 to TRBJ1-2; TRBD1 agrees at 7 bases. The CDR3 length is 15 residues. V lost 5 bases to trimming and J lost 4 bases; unmatched junction nucleotides: 10. CDR1 LNHDA and CDR2 SQIVND come from the germline V gene (reference sequence).

The J gene is TRBJ1-1, the V gene TRBV28; 7 bases match TRBD1. Germline V lookup: CDR1 MDHEN, CDR2 SYDVKM. V gave up 7 bases and J gave up 9 bases; unmatched junction bases: 5. CDR3 length equals 11 residues. The CDR3 here is CASMGRGKAFF. The CDR3 DNA follows: TGTGCCAGCATGGGCAGGGGGAAAGCTTTCTTT.

V usage is TRBV27 and J usage is TRBJ1-1; no reliable D call. Between the trimmed V and J ends, which lost 5 bases and 3 bases, there was a span of 10 bases. CDR1 is MNHEY and CDR2 is SMNVEV in the germline V gene (reference sequence). This CDR3 is built from 13 residues. In nucleotides, the CDR3 is TGTGCCAGCAGTCCCCAGGTACACACTGAAGCTTTCTTT. Protein sequence: CASSPQVHTEAFF.

J is TRBJ2-4 and V is TRBV9, with a possible D match to TRBD2 (6 bases). This CDR3 is 15 amino acids long. CDR1 is SGDLS and CDR2 is YYNGEE in the germline V gene. Trimming took off 2 bases at V and 1 base at J, with 10 bases between the two ends. Here the CDR3 DNA reads TGTGCCAGCAGCGTGGAAGCGGGCGCCAAAAACATTCAGTACTTC. As protein: CASSVEAGAKNIQYF.

This chain connects TRBV5-6 to TRBJ1-1; possible D gene TRBD1, 5 bases. Germline-derived CDR1 and CDR2 are SGHDT and YYEEEE. The CDR3 length is 15 residues. With 3 bases removed from V and 0 bases from J, the gap between germline ends came to 12 bases. As DNA, the CDR3 is TGTGCCAGCAGCTGGGGGGGTACCATGAACACTGAAGCTTTCTTT. Translated: CASSWGGTMNTEAFF.

The genes are TRBV6-1 and TRBJ1-1, with D tentatively TRBD1 (5 bases). Germline V gene sequence: CDR1 MNHNS, CDR2 SASEGT. V shed 6 bases and J shed 2 bases, with 13 bases lying between them. CDR3 length: 14 residues. CDR3: CASRPRGSNTEAFF. In nucleotides, the CDR3 is TGTGCCAGCAGGCCAAGGGGCAGTAACACTGAAGCTTTCTTT.

The chain recombines TRBV7-8 with TRBJ2-3, with D maybe TRBD1 (6 bases). Germline CDR1 SGHVS, CDR2 FQNEAQ. The V end lost 5 bases, the J end lost 6 bases, and 18 bases lay between the germline ends. The CDR3 extends over 15 amino acids. CDR3: CASSPKWQGIDTQYF. As DNA, the CDR3 is TGTGCCAGCAGCCCAAAGTGGCAGGGGATCGATACGCAGTATTTT.

The chain has TRBV19 and TRBJ1-1, with 7 positions matching TRBD1. CDR1 is LNHDA, CDR2 SQIVND, per germline (reference sequence). The CDR3 extends over 14 amino acids. V shed 6 bases and J 1 base; nucleotides not matched to a gene: 5. CDR3 residues: CASRWDSSNTEAFF. DNA for the CDR3: TGTGCCAGTAGATGGGACAGCTCGAACACTGAAGCTTTCTTT.

This chain uses TRBV29-1 with TRBJ1-2, with TRBD1 matching over 8 bases. This CDR3 contains 12 residues. Losses at the gene ends were 7 bases for V and 7 bases for J; bases not matched to a gene: 8. The germline gives CDR1 SQVTM, CDR2 ANQGSEA. CDR3 DNA: TGCAGCGGCGGACAGGGAGAAAGTGGCTACACCTTC. Protein product: CSGGQGESGYTF. Variable domain in full (rest from reference TRBV29-1 and TRBJ1-2): SAVISQKPSRDICQRGTSLTIQCQVDSQVTMMFWYRQQPGQSLTLIATANQGSEATYESGFVIDKFPISRPNLTFSTLTVSNMSPEDSSIYLCSGGQGESGYTFGSGTRLTVV.